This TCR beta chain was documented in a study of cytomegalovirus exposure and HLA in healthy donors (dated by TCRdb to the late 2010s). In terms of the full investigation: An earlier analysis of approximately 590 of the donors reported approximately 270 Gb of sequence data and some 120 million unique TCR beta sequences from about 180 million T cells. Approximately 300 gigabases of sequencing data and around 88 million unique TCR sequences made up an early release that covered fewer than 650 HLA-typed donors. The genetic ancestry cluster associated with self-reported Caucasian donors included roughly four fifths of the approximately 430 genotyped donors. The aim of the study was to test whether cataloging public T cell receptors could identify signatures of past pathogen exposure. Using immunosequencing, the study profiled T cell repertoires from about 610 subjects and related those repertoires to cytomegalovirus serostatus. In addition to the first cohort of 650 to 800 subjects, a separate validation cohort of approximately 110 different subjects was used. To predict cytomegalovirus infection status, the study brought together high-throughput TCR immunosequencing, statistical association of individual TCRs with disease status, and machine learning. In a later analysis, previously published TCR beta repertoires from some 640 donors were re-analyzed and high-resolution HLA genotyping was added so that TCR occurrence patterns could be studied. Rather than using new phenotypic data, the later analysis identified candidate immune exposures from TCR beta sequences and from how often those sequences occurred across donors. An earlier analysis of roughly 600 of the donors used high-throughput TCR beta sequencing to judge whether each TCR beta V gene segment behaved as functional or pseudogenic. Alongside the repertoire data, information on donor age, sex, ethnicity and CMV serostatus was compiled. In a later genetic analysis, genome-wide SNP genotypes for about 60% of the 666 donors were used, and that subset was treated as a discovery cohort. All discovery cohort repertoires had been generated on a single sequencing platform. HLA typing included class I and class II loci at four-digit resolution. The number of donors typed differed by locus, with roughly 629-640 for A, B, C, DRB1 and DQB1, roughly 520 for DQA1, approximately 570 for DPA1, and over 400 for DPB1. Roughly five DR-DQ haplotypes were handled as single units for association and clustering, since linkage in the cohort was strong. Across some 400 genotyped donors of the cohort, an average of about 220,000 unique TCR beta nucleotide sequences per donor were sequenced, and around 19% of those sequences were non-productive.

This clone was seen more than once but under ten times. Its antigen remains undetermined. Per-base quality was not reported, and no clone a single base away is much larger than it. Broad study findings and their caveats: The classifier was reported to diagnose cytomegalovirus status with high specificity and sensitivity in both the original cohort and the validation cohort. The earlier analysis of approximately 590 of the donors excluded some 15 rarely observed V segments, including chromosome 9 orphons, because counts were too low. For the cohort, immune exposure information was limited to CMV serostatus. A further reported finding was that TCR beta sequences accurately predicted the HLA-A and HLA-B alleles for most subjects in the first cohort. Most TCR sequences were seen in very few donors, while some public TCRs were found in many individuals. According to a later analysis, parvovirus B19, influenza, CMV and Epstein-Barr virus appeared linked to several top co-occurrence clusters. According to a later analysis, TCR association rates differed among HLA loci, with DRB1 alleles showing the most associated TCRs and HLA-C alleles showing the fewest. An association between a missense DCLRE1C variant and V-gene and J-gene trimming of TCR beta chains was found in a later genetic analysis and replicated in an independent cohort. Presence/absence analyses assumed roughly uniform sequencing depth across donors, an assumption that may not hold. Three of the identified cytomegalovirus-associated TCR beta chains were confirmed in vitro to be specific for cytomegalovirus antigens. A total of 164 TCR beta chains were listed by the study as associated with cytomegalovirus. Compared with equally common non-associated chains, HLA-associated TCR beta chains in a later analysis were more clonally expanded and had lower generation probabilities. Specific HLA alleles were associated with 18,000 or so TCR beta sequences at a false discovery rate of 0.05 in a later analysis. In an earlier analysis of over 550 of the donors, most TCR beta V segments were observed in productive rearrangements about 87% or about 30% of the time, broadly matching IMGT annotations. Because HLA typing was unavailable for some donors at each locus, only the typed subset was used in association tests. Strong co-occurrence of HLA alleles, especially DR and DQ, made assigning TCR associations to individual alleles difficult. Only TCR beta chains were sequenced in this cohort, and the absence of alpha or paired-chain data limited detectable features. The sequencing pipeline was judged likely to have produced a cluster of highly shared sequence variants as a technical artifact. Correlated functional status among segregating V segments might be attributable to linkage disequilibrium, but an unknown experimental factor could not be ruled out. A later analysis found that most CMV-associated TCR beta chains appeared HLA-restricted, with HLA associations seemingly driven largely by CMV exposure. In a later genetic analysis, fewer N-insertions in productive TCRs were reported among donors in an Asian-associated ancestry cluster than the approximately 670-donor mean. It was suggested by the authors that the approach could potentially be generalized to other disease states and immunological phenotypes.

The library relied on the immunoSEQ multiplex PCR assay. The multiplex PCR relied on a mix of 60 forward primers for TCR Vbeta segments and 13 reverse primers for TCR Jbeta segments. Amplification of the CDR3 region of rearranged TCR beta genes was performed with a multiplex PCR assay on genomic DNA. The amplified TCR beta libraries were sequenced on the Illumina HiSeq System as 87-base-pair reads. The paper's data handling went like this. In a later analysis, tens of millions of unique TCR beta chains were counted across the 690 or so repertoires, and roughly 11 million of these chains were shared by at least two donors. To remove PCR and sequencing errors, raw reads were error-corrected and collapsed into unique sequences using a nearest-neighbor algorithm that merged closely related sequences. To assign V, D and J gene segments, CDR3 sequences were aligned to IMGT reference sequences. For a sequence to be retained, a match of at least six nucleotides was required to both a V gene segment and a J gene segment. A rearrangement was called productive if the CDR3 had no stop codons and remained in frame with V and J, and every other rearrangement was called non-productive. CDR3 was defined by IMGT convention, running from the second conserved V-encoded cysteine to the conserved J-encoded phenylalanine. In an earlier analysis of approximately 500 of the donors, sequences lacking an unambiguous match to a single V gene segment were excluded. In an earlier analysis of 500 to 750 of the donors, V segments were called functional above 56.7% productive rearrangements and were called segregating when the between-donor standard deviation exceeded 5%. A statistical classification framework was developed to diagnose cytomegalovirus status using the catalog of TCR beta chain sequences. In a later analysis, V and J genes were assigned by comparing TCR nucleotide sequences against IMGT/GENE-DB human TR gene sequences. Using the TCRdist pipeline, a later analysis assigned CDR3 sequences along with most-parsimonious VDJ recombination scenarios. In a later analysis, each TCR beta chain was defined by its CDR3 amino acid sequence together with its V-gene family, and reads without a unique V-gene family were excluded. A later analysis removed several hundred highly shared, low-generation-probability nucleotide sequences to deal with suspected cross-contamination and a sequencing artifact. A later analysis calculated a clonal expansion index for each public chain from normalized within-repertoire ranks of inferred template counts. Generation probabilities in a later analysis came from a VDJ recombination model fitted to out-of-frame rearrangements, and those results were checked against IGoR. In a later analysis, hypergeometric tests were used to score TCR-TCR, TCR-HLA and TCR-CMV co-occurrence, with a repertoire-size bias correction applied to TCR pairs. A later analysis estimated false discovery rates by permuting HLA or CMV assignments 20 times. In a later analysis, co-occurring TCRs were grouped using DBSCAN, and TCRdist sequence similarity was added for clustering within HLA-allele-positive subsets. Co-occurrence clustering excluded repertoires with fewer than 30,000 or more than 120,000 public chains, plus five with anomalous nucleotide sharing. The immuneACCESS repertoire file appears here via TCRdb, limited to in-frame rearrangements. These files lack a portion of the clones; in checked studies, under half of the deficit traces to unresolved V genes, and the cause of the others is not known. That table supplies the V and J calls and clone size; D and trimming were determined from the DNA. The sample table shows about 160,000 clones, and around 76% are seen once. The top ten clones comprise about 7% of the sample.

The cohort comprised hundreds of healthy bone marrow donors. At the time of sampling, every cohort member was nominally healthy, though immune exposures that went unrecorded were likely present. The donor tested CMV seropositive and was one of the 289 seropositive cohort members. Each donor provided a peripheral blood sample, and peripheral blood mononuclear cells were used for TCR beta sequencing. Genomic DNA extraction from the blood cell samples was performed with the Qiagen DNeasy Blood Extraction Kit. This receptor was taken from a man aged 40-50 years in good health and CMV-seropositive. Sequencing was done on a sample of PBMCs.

The encoded CDR3 is CASSLYQASEKLFF. In nucleotide form, the sequence is TGTGCCAGCAGCTTGTACCAGGCGAGTGAAAAACTGTTTTTT. The chain employs TRBV5-5 and TRBJ1-4; the D gene cannot be named for sure. The CDR3 numbers 14 residues from cysteine through phenylalanine. Of all the DNA, just the CDR3 is kept, 42 bases in frame from base 1. V loses 1 base of germline sequence and J loses 7 bases, and the interval between the two ends is 11 bases. CDR1 SGHKS and CDR2 YYEKEE are derived from the germline V gene (reference sequence).